This entry lists 26 T cell receptor beta chains sequenced from one sample in a study of blood T cell repertoires in COVID-19. Profiled with immunoSEQ multiplex PCR; TCRdb holds only in-frame clones, not every one. The sample has under 200,000 clones; approximately 87% are singletons. The sample comprised peripheral blood. All receptors come from a man younger than 35 with active or convalescent COVID-19.

Comment on this clone: Other DNA sequences in the same sample also yield this CDR3. This chain uses TRBV18 with TRBJ1-4, with D perhaps matching TRBD1 (5 bases). Germline assignment: CDR1 KGHSH and CDR2 LQKENI. Trimming removed 5 bases from V and 4 bases from J, with 11 bases in between. CDR3 length: 14 amino acids. The CDR3 DNA is TGTGCCAGCTCATCCCAGGGAAGTAATGAAAAACTGTTTTTT. Its protein is CASSSQGSNEKLFF.

The gene calls are TRBV29-1 and TRBJ1-2; the D gene is possibly TRBD1 (5 bases). Looked up from germline, CDR1 is SQVTM and CDR2 is ANQGSEA. This CDR3 is built from 13 residues. Trimming took off 5 bases at V and 1 base at J, with 11 bases between the two ends. CDR3: CSVFDSLNYGYTF. In DNA form, the CDR3 reads TGCAGCGTTTTTGACAGCCTTAACTATGGCTACACCTTC.

V and J are TRBV6-5 and TRBJ1-5, with D possibly being TRBD1 (5 bases). V was pared by 4 bases and J by 3 bases, with 7 bases between. CDR1 is MNHEY and CDR2 is SVGAGI in the germline V gene. The CDR3 is made up of 13 amino acids. The DNA of the CDR3 is TGTGCCAGCAGTTCAGGGCTCAATCAGCCCCAGCATTTT. Translation: CASSSGLNQPQHF.

The chain employs TRBV5-6 and TRBJ1-6; D gene uncertain. Germline-derived CDR1 and CDR2 are SGHDT and YYEEEE. Trimming left V 4 bases short and J 8 bases short, with 16 bases between. This CDR3 has 15 amino acids. The CDR3 region is CASSPWNQADSPLHF. CDR3 sequence (DNA): TGTGCCAGCAGCCCTTGGAATCAGGCTGATTCACCCCTCCACTTT.

The CDR3 protein is CASSPETGSDQPQHF. The CDR3 DNA reads as TGTGCCAGCTCACCCGAGACAGGGTCGGATCAGCCCCAGCATTTT. The J gene is TRBJ1-5, the V gene TRBV18; 7 nucleotides agree with TRBD1. This CDR3 comprises 15 residues. Germline trimming cut 3 bases from V and 5 bases from J; bases unmatched to any gene: 7. The germline gives CDR1 KGHSH, CDR2 LQKENI. The whole variable domain, remainder taken from reference TRBV18 and TRBJ1-5, is NAGVMQNPRHLVRRRGQEARLRCSPMKGHSHVYWYRQLPEEGLKFMVYLQKENIIDESGMPKERFSAEFPKEGPSILRIQQVVRGDSAAYFCASSPETGSDQPQHFGDGTRLSIL.

The V gene is TRBV29-1, the J gene TRBJ1-3; D remains unclear. V was trimmed by 8 bases and J by 0 bases, leaving 11 bases between them. The CDR3 is made up of 13 amino acids. The germline CDR1 and CDR2 sequences are SQVTM and ANQGSEA. The CDR3 reads CSTRAGSGNTIYF. CDR3 DNA: TGCAGCACCCGCGCAGGCTCTGGAAACACCATATATTTT.

The chain combines TRBV11-2 with TRBJ1-6, with D unclear. This CDR3 spans 11 amino acids. V gave up 5 bases and J gave up 10 bases, with 6 bases separating them. CDR1 and CDR2 from the germline V gene are SGHAT and FQNNGV. CDR3: CASSPGSPLHF. The CDR3, as DNA: TGTGCCAGCAGCCCGGGATCACCCCTCCACTTT.

The V and J genes are TRBV5-5 and TRBJ2-7; 7 bases map to TRBD2. The CDR3 runs 14 residues. Germline trimming cut 3 bases from V and 3 bases from J; bases unmatched to any gene: 6. Germline V gene sequence: CDR1 SGHKS, CDR2 YYEKEE (reference sequence). CDR3 loop: CASSSWRENYEQYF. The CDR3, as DNA: TGTGCCAGCAGCTCCTGGCGGGAGAACTACGAGCAGTACTTC.

The chain carries TRBV30 and TRBJ2-7, with 8 nucleotides matching TRBD2. Trimming at V came to 1 base and at J to 3 bases, leaving 5 bases not matched to a gene. CDR3 length equals 14 residues. Germline V gives CDR1 GTSNPN, CDR2 SVGIG (reference sequence). CDR3 loop: CAWSALAGFYEQYF. The CDR3 DNA is TGTGCCTGGAGTGCTCTAGCGGGTTTCTACGAGCAGTACTTC.

This clone is a singleton in its sample. The chain is built from TRBV20-1 and TRBJ2-7; 9 bases fit TRBD1. The J segment lost 1 base and the V segment lost 3 bases, leaving 13 bases of the junction unmatched. CDR1 is DFQATT, CDR2 SNEGSKA, per germline (reference sequence). The CDR3 contains 17 residues. CDR3 in amino acids: CSASDLPIGTGSYEQYF. The DNA for the CDR3 is TGCAGTGCTAGTGACCTTCCTATAGGGACAGGGTCCTACGAGCAGTACTTC.

The chain recombines TRBV6-2 or TRBV6-3 with TRBJ1-1, with 11 bases lining up with TRBD1. Germline CDR1 MNHEY, CDR2 SVGEGT. This CDR3 contains 14 residues. V lost 0 bases and J lost 13; bases outside the gene matches: 7. The DNA of the CDR3 is TGTGCCAGCAGTTACTCGGACAGGGGGCTCCCCTTTTTCTTT. Translated, it gives CASSYSDRGLPFFF.

V usage is TRBV28 and J usage is TRBJ1-4; 8 bases are shared with TRBD1. The CDR3 totals 16 residues. Germline CDR1 and CDR2: MDHEN and SYDVKM. V lost 8 bases and J lost 8; bases outside the gene matches: 16. The CDR3 loop reads CASLAGTGYAKEKLFF. The DNA for the CDR3 is TGTGCCAGCTTAGCCGGGACAGGATATGCGAAAGAAAAACTGTTTTTT.

There are a few counts of this clone. The V call is TRBV19, the J call TRBJ1-3; tentatively, D is TRBD1 (6 bases). The CDR3 contains 15 residues. Germline V CDR1 and CDR2: LNHDA, SQIVND (reference sequence). The V and J ends lost 7 bases and 4 bases respectively, with 17 bases between them. The CDR3 here is CASKVQGTSGNTIYF. As DNA, the CDR3 is TGTGCCAGTAAGGTCCAGGGGACGTCAGGAAACACCATATATTTT.

The CDR3 region is CASSLARTGWQTQYF. Written as DNA, the CDR3 is TGCGCCAGCAGCTTGGCTCGGACAGGCTGGCAGACCCAGTACTTC. The genes are TRBV5-1 and TRBJ2-5, with 7 bases that match TRBD1. This CDR3 has 15 amino acids. J lost 6 bases, V lost 0 bases, and 8 bases had no gene match. The V gene's germline CDR1 is SGHRS and CDR2 YFSETQ.

The V gene is TRBV9, the J gene TRBJ1-3, with TRBD1 matching 9 bases. V lost 2 bases, J lost 0 bases, and 15 bases stayed unmatched. In germline, CDR1 is SGDLS, CDR2 YYNGEE. CDR3 length equals 20 residues. The CDR3 here is CASSVPTGQGESLSGNTIYF. DNA for the CDR3: TGTGCCAGCAGCGTTCCCACGGGACAGGGCGAGTCTCTCTCTGGAAACACCATATATTTT.

This clone appeared a single time. The chain uses TRBV2 and TRBJ1-1; D uncertain. V was trimmed by 10 bases and J by 1 base, leaving 19 bases between them. CDR1 SNHLY and CDR2 FYNNEI come from the germline V gene. This CDR3 has 15 residues. CDR3 nucleotide sequence: TGTGCCACCCGGATTCTAGGAGAGAGGAACACTGAAGCTTTCTTT. Its translation is CATRILGERNTEAFF.

The chain carries TRBV7-2 and TRBJ2-3; 7 nucleotides align to TRBD2. V dropped 2 bases and J dropped 4; count of bases not matched to a gene: 12. The CDR3 has 17 residues. CDR1 is SGHTA, CDR2 FQGNSA, per germline. CDR3 region: CASSLRSGGGSADTQYF. CDR3 sequence (DNA): TGTGCCAGCAGCTTAAGGAGTGGCGGGGGAAGCGCAGATACGCAGTATTTT.

The V and J genes are TRBV28 and TRBJ1-1; no clear D gene. Germline V gene sequence: CDR1 MDHEN, CDR2 SYDVKM. The ends were cut back, 2 bases at V and 2 bases at J, with 9 bases in the middle. The CDR3 is made up of 14 amino acids. The CDR3 DNA reads TGTGCCAGCAGTTTACTACAGTACAACACTGAAGCTTTCTTT. Amino acid sequence: CASSLLQYNTEAFF.

This rearrangement joins TRBV5-6 to TRBJ2-1; D ambiguous. This CDR3 region has 12 residues. V was cut by 2 bases and J by 9 bases, with 9 bases left in between. Germline CDR1 is SGHDT and CDR2 is YYEEEE. For the CDR3, the DNA is TGTGCCAGCAGCTTCTCGAGGTCTGAGCAGTTCTTC. Encoded protein: CASSFSRSEQFF.

This clone has more than one count but fewer than ten. The chain is built from TRBV10-3 and TRBJ1-2, with D uncertain. Deletions cut 0 bases from V and 7 bases from J, with 12 bases between. Germline CDR1 reads ENHRY; CDR2 reads SYGVKD. The CDR3 has 14 residues. Here the CDR3 reads CAISESGPARGYTF. The CDR3 coding sequence is TGTGCCATCAGTGAGTCAGGTCCAGCGCGTGGCTACACCTTC.

This chain joins TRBV6-1 and TRBJ1-1; D is perhaps TRBD1 (6 bases). CDR3 size: 15 residues. Trimming cost V 6 bases and J 3 bases, with 17 bases left between them. Germline V gives CDR1 MNHNS, CDR2 SASEGT. This CDR3 reads CASSARGAGDTEAFF. In nucleotides, the CDR3 is TGTGCCAGCAGCGCCCGGGGGGCTGGCGACACTGAAGCTTTCTTT.

V usage is TRBV4-2 and J usage is TRBJ2-3; D is possibly TRBD2 (5 bases). This CDR3 has 17 residues. The ends were cut back, 1 base at V and 4 bases at J, with 18 bases in the middle. The germline CDR1 and CDR2 sequences are LGHNA and YNFKEQ. The chain's CDR3 is CASSQAPPGKGADTQYF. DNA for the CDR3: TGTGCCAGCAGCCAAGCTCCCCCCGGGAAAGGCGCAGATACGCAGTATTTT.

V is TRBV27 and J is TRBJ2-5; 7 bases fit TRBD2. CDR3 length: 14 amino acids. The junction had 3 bases not matched to a gene; V was cut back by 4 bases and J by 1 base. CDR1 is MNHEY and CDR2 is SMNVEV in the germline V gene (reference sequence). As DNA, the CDR3 is TGTGCCAGCAGTTGGGCGGGAGTCCAAGAGACCCAGTACTTC. It specifies CASSWAGVQETQYF.

The rearrangement links TRBV3-1 (or the pseudogene TRBV3-2) to TRBJ2-5; 10 bases line up with TRBD1. The J segment lost 5 bases and the V segment lost 8 bases, leaving 8 bases of the junction unmatched. CDR3 length: 14 amino acids. The germline V gene encodes CDR1 LGHDT and CDR2 YNNKEL (reference sequence). CDR3 residues: CASRRGQGWETQYF. CDR3 coding DNA: TGTGCCAGCCGGCGGGGACAGGGGTGGGAGACCCAGTACTTC.

The gene calls are TRBV7-8 and TRBJ1-5, with TRBD1 matching 7 bases. This CDR3 is built from 14 residues. The germline CDR1 and CDR2 sequences are SGHVS and FQNEAQ. The V and J ends lost 1 base and 6 bases, in that order; junction bases with no gene match: 3. CDR3 loop: CASSLGAGGQPQHF. The CDR3 coding sequence is TGTGCCAGCAGCTTAGGAGCAGGGGGTCAGCCCCAGCATTTT.

DNA for the CDR3: TGTGCCAGCAGTGAACAGGGGGCAGGGAACACTGAAGCTTTCTTT. This sequence encodes CASSEQGAGNTEAFF. The chain is built from TRBV9 and TRBJ1-1; 9 bases are shared with TRBD1. Per the germline V gene, CDR1 is SGDLS and CDR2 is YYNGEE. After removal of 5 bases from V and 1 base from J, the junction contained 6 bases not matched to a gene. This CDR3 spans 15 amino acids. Looking up the rest from reference TRBV9 and TRBJ1-1 gives the full variable domain: DSGVTQTPKHLITATGQRVTLRCSPRSGDLSVYWYQQSLDQGLQFLIQYYNGEERAKGNILERFSAQQFPDLHSELNLSSLELGDSALYFCASSEQGAGNTEAFFGQGTRLTVV.